What follows are 15 T cell receptor beta chains derived from one specimen sequenced in a study of high-grade serous ovarian cancer treatment subgroups. Tumor tissue was taken before any definitive surgery or chemotherapy was given. Sequencing used immunoSEQ multiplex PCR; TCRdb keeps in-frame clones, though not all of them. The sample includes roughly 4,000 clones, 69% of them seen just once. Sequencing was done on a sample of tumor tissue. All receptors come from a human donor with high-grade serous ovarian cancer.

The V and J genes are TRBV5-1 and TRBJ2-2, with 7 positions matching TRBD1. The length of the CDR3 is 14 residues. Germline CDR1 SGHRS, CDR2 YFSETQ. Losses at the gene ends were 3 bases for V and 3 bases for J; bases not matched to a gene: 2. CDR3 in amino acids: CASSWTGHTGELFF. CDR3 sequence (DNA): TGCGCCAGCAGCTGGACAGGCCACACCGGGGAGCTGTTTTTT. The full variable domain, rest sourced from reference TRBV5-1 and TRBJ2-2, is KAGVTQTPRYLIKTRGQQVTLSCSPISGHRSVSWYQQTPGQGLQFLFEYFSETQRNKGNFPGRFSGRQFSNSRSEMNVSTLELGDSALYLCASSWTGHTGELFFGEGSRLTVL.

The chain uses TRBV5-8 and TRBJ2-3; D is possibly TRBD1 or TRBD2 (5 bases each). The CDR3 totals 16 residues. The V end was cut by 0 bases, the J end by 2 bases, with 13 bases between. From germline, CDR1 is SGHTS and CDR2 YDEGEE. As DNA, the CDR3 is TGTGCCAGCAGCTTGGAAGGGGACGGTCACACAGATACGCAGTATTTT. This gives the protein CASSLEGDGHTDTQYF.

This clone was counted only a few times. The chain joins TRBV6-1 to TRBJ1-1; perhaps TRBD1 as D (5 bases). The CDR3 runs to 14 residues. Germline lookup yields CDR1 MNHNS and CDR2 SASEGT. V dropped 5 bases and J dropped 8 bases, with 18 bases sitting between them. CDR3 in DNA: TGTGCCAGCAGTATTGGGGGTGAGACAGAAGAAGCTTTCTTT. This translates into CASSIGGETEEAFF.

The sample holds a few counts of this clone. V gene TRBV9 combines with J gene TRBJ1-3; D not certain. In germline, CDR1 is SGDLS, CDR2 YYNGEE. Trimming shortened V by 0 bases and J by 11 bases, and 12 bases separated the two germline ends. CDR3 length equals 13 residues. The CDR3 DNA sequence: TGTGCCAGCAGCGTAGGCGCGAGTCAGCCCATATATTTT. It encodes CASSVGASQPIYF.

This chain connects TRBV18 to TRBJ2-7; tentatively, D is TRBD1 (5 bases). The CDR3 spans 15 residues. Germline V CDR1 and CDR2: KGHSH, LQKENI. V was trimmed by 0 bases and J by 4 bases, leaving 13 bases between them. The CDR3 region is CASSPPAGRAYEQYF. DNA of the CDR3: TGTGCCAGCTCACCACCGGCCGGCAGGGCGTACGAGCAGTACTTC.

The gene calls are TRBV28 and TRBJ1-6; no clear D. Germline values: CDR1 MDHEN, CDR2 SYDVKM. The CDR3 has 13 residues. V lost 5 bases, J lost 2 bases, and 4 bases lay in between. CDR3 sequence: CASSTPYNSPLHF. CDR3 DNA: TGTGCCAGCAGTACACCCTATAATTCACCCCTCCACTTT. The full variable domain, completed using reference TRBV28 and TRBJ1-6, is DVKVTQSSRYLVKRTGEKVFLECVQDMDHENMFWYRQDPGLGLRLIYFSYDVKMKEKGDIPEGYSVSREKKERFSLILESASTNQTSMYLCASSTPYNSPLHFGNGTRLTVT.

The chain employs TRBV7-2 and TRBJ1-2, with D maybe TRBD1 (6 bases). Trimming cost V 0 bases and J 7 bases, with 15 bases left between them. In germline, CDR1 is SGHTA, CDR2 FQGNSA. This CDR3 is 15 amino acids long. The CDR3 is CASSLAGAGTSGYTF. CDR3 in DNA: TGTGCCAGCAGCTTAGCGGGGGCGGGTACGAGTGGCTACACCTTC.

CDR3 amino acids: CASILGLSAGELFF. The CDR3, as DNA: TGTGCCAGCATATTGGGCCTCTCCGCCGGGGAGCTGTTTTTT. This chain uses TRBV2 with TRBJ2-2, with D uncertain. CDR1 and CDR2 (germline): SNHLY, FYNNEI. The V gene lost 7 bases and the J gene lost 6 bases, with 15 bases spanning the gap. The CDR3 has 14 amino acids.

This chain connects TRBV9 to TRBJ2-6; maybe TRBD2 (5 bases). V was shortened by 4 bases and J by 1 base, with 12 bases between the two germline ends. Germline CDR1 SGDLS, CDR2 YYNGEE. The CDR3 contains 16 residues. CDR3 amino acids: CASSSWGASGANVLTF. The CDR3 DNA follows: TGTGCCAGCAGCTCCTGGGGAGCGTCTGGGGCCAACGTCCTGACTTTC.

J is TRBJ2-7 and V is TRBV6-1; D may be TRBD1 (5 bases). V lost 1 base to trimming and J lost 2 bases, with 18 bases between them. Germline-derived CDR1 and CDR2 are MNHNS and SASEGT. The CDR3 runs 17 residues. CDR3 loop: CASSEGLTARVPYEQYV. CDR3 nucleotide sequence: TGTGCCAGCAGTGAAGGACTTACCGCCAGGGTACCCTACGAGCAGTACGTC.

The chain links TRBV21-1 to TRBJ1-1. TRBV21-1 is described as a pseudogene. The CDR3 runs 16 residues. As DNA, the CDR3 is TGTGCCAGCAGTGTAAGAATCTACACAATTCGCACTGAAGCTTTCTTT. Its translation is CASSVRIYTIRTEAFF.

V is TRBV7-6 and J is TRBJ2-2, with TRBD2 matching 9 bases. The CDR3 totals 16 residues. In germline, CDR1 is SGHVS, CDR2 FNYEAQ. The ends lost 1 base at V and 2 bases at J; junction bases unmatched: 2. The CDR3 protein is CASSLGLAANTGELFF. For the CDR3, the DNA is TGTGCCAGCAGCTTAGGACTAGCGGCTAACACCGGGGAGCTGTTTTTT.

This clone came up a few times. The CDR3 reads CASSLEGQVTIQYF. CDR3 nucleotide sequence: TGTGCCAGCAGCTTAGAAGGACAGGTCACGATTCAGTACTTC. This sequence joins TRBV7-9 and TRBJ2-4; TRBD1 agrees at 7 bases. The CDR3 is 14 residues long. Germline loops: CDR1 SEHNR, CDR2 FQNEAQ (reference sequence). With 1 base clipped from V and 10 bases from J, the junction kept 7 bases outside the gene matches.

This clone is judged large. V usage is TRBV5-1 and J usage is TRBJ2-3; D may correspond to TRBD1 or TRBD2 (5 bases each). The germline V gene has CDR1 SGHRS and CDR2 YFSETQ. This CDR3 has 13 residues. Trimming shortened V by 0 bases and J by 13 bases, and 15 bases separated the two germline ends. The DNA for the CDR3 is TGCGCCAGCAGCTTGGGTGGGGACGGAGTCGAGTATTTT. Translated: CASSLGGDGVEYF.

The chain has TRBV25-1 and TRBJ1-1; TRBD1 aligns across 7 bases. Germline CDR1 reads MGHDK; CDR2 reads SYGVNS. The V segment lost 6 bases and the J segment 2 bases; nucleotides outside the gene matches: 3. The CDR3 is made up of 13 amino acids. The chain's CDR3 is CASRDRANTEAFF. CDR3 DNA: TGTGCCAGCAGAGACAGGGCCAACACTGAAGCTTTCTTT. Looking up the rest from reference TRBV25-1 and TRBJ1-1 gives the full variable domain: EADIYQTPRYLVIGTGKKITLECSQTMGHDKMYWYQQDPGMELHLIHYSYGVNSTEKGDLSSESTVSRIRTEHFPLTLESARPSHTSQYLCASRDRANTEAFFGQGTRLTVV.